The clone carrying this T cell receptor (beta chain) appeared a single time. These data belong to a study of blood T cell repertoires in COVID-19. Study at large: Samples of COVID-19 (acute and convalescent) were obtained from the United States, Italy and Spain.

The data were produced by immunoSEQ multiplex PCR, yet TCRdb's version contains in-frame clones alone and is incomplete. Here the sample spans about 140,000 clones, about 86% being singletons. The V end lost 6 bases, the J end lost 4 bases, and 18 bases lay between the germline ends. The CDR3 length is 15 residues. Germline V CDR1 and CDR2: MDHEN, SYDVKM. This clonotype was obtained from a human donor in a cohort sampled during active COVID-19. The V call is TRBV28, the J call TRBJ1-1; D may be TRBD1 (5 bases). Sequenced: peripheral blood. DNA for the CDR3: TGTGCCAGCAGCCCCCCAGGGATGCGGGGCACTGAAGCTTTCTTT. Its translation: CASSPPGMRGTEAFF.